This TCR beta chain was captured by sequencing in a study of T cell changes during pregnancy in multiple sclerosis. Profiling relied on immunoSEQ multiplex PCR, and the TCRdb table lists in-frame clones only, not all of them. The sample has 45,000 to 70,000 clones, roughly 90% seen once. The V and J ends lost 3 bases and 2 bases respectively, with 17 bases between them. The CDR3 loop spans 17 amino acids. Germline lookup yields CDR1 KGHSH and CDR2 LQKENI. The receptor's source is a female donor with multiple sclerosis, enrolled in a pregnancy study. The chain recombines TRBV18 with TRBJ1-5; the D gene is possibly TRBD1 (6 bases). The sample here was CD4+ T cells from peripheral blood mononuclear cells, taken after pregnancy. CDR3 sequence reads: CASSPGTGGRGNQPQHF. DNA for the CDR3: TGTGCCAGCTCACCGGGAACCGGGGGGCGCGGCAATCAGCCCCAGCATTTT.